A single sample is the source of the 22 T cell receptor beta chains below, sequenced in a study of cytomegalovirus exposure and HLA in healthy donors. PCR used 60 Vbeta primers and 13 Jbeta primers. Measured with immunoSEQ multiplex PCR; TCRdb has only the in-frame clones, and not every one. The table lists about 130,000 clones, roughly 78% of them singletons. Specimen: PBMCs. These receptors all come from a male donor in good health and CMV-seronegative.

The CDR3 loop reads CASSDWATRGTGELFF. For the CDR3, the DNA is TGTGCCAGCAGTGATTGGGCAACTAGAGGCACCGGGGAGCTGTTTTTT. The genes are TRBV6-4 and TRBJ2-2; maybe TRBD2 (5 bases). Between the trimmed V and J ends, which lost 3 bases and 4 bases, there was a span of 15 bases. The length of the CDR3 is 16 residues. Germline V gene data show CDR1 as MRHNA and CDR2 as SNTAGT.

The chain recombines TRBV21-1 with TRBJ2-1; the D segment call TRBD2 is taken from the table without a DNA check. TRBV21-1 is a pseudogene locus. The CDR3 covers 14 residues. This chain's CDR3 is CASTGAGVGDEQFF. CDR3 bases: TGTGCCAGCACCGGGGCGGGAGTAGGGGATGAGCAGTTCTTC.

This clone occurred a few times. The rearrangement links TRBV19 to TRBJ2-4; 8 bases match TRBD1. From germline, CDR1 is LNHDA and CDR2 SQIVND (reference sequence). The CDR3 extends over 14 amino acids. The J segment lost 4 bases and the V segment lost 3 bases, leaving 2 bases of the junction unmatched. This CDR3 reads CASSIDRGKNIQYF. CDR3 nucleotide sequence: TGTGCCAGTAGTATTGACAGGGGTAAAAACATTCAGTACTTC.

The rearrangement joins TRBV6-4 to TRBJ2-3; 10 positions match TRBD2. This CDR3 is 15 amino acids long. Unmatched junction bases numbered 3, after V lost 3 bases and J lost 3 bases. Germline loops: CDR1 MRHNA, CDR2 SNTAGT. CDR3 protein: CASSEASGSTDTQYF. CDR3 nucleotide sequence: TGTGCCAGCAGTGAGGCTAGCGGGAGTACAGATACGCAGTATTTT.

As regards this clone: One end of the junction does not line up with germline, which may come from a read error. The gene calls are TRBV7-9 and TRBJ2-2, with 8 bases aligning to TRBD1. Germline loops: CDR1 SEHNR, CDR2 FQNEAQ (reference sequence). The length of the CDR3 is 14 residues. CDR3 DNA: TGTTCCAGCAGTCTCTTACAGGGGGCCGGGGAGCTGTTTTTT. Amino acid sequence: CSSSLLQGAGELFF.

CDR3 sequence (DNA): TGCGCCAGCAGGCCAGGAGGTACTAATCAGCCCCAGCATTTT. Its protein product is CASRPGGTNQPQHF. This chain links TRBV10-2 with TRBJ1-5, with D unclear. CDR1 is WSHSY and CDR2 is SAAADI in the germline V gene. The CDR3 spans 14 residues. Trimming took off 6 bases at V and 4 bases at J, with 13 bases between the two ends.

This sequence joins TRBV5-4 and TRBJ2-2; the D is unclear. The germline CDR1 and CDR2 sequences are SGHNT and YYREEE (reference sequence). The CDR3 has 15 amino acids. V was pared by 2 bases and J by 4 bases, with 12 bases between. The CDR3 protein is CASSFSGLITGELFF. CDR3 coding DNA: TGTGCCAGCAGCTTCAGTGGTTTAATCACCGGGGAGCTGTTTTTT.

V usage is TRBV28 and J usage is TRBJ2-2; TRBD2 might be the D (6 bases). Trimming pared 3 bases from V and 1 base from J, leaving 9 bases between. Looked up from germline, CDR1 is MDHEN and CDR2 is SYDVKM. CDR3 size: 15 residues. DNA of the CDR3: TGTGCCAGCAGTTTCCTGCGGGGGAACACCGGGGAGCTGTTTTTT. Its protein product is CASSFLRGNTGELFF.

The gene calls are TRBV28 and TRBJ2-7; weak D call: TRBD1 (5 bases). The V and J ends lost 7 bases and 1 base respectively, with 11 bases between them. CDR1 MDHEN and CDR2 SYDVKM come from the germline V gene. The CDR3 has 13 amino acids. CDR3 sequence (DNA): TGTGCCAGCACCCTAGGGGAATCCTACGAGCAGTACTTC. It yields the protein CASTLGESYEQYF.

As for this clone: The junction departs from the called germline gene at one end, perhaps through a read error. V and J are TRBV19 and TRBJ2-6; 7 bases match TRBD1. The CDR3 sequence is 17 residues long. Germline CDR1 LNHDA, CDR2 SQIVND (reference sequence). The CDR3 spells CASSFKGALAGANGLTF. In DNA, the CDR3 is TGTGCCAGTAGTTTTAAGGGGGCGCTTGCTGGGGCCAACGGCCTGACTTTC.

This clone was seen just once. The chain employs TRBV5-1 and TRBJ2-1; D is perhaps TRBD1 (6 bases). The germline V gene encodes CDR1 SGHRS and CDR2 YFSETQ. Deletions cut 5 bases from V and 0 bases from J, with 12 bases between. The CDR3 consists of 15 residues. The CDR3 bases are TGCGCCAGCAGGACACAGGGAAGCTCCTACAATGAGCAGTTCTTC. As protein: CASRTQGSSYNEQFF.

This sequence joins TRBV30 and TRBJ2-7, with TRBD2 identical over 7 bases. Trimming took 0 bases from V and 2 from J; bases not matched to a gene: 1. The CDR3 has 13 residues. Germline V gene data show CDR1 as GTSNPN and CDR2 as SVGIG (reference sequence). CDR3 in amino acids: CAWSVRGAYEQYF. CDR3 nucleotides: TGTGCCTGGAGTGTACGGGGGGCCTACGAGCAGTACTTC.

V and J are TRBV7-9 and TRBJ2-1, with 11 nucleotides matching TRBD2. With 1 base clipped from V and 6 bases from J, the junction kept 2 bases outside the gene matches. Per the germline V gene, CDR1 is SEHNR and CDR2 is FQNEAQ (reference sequence). CDR3 length: 15 residues. The CDR3 DNA reads as TGTGCCAGCAGCTTAGTTACTAGCGGGGGCAATGAGCAGTTCTTC. Its translation: CASSLVTSGGNEQFF.

The CDR3, as DNA: TGTGCCACCAGCAGAGATCCGGACAGTGAAGCTTTCTTT. It is translated as CATSRDPDSEAFF. The V and J genes are TRBV15 and TRBJ1-1, with TRBD1 as a possible D gene (6 bases). Germline V lookup: CDR1 LNHNV, CDR2 YYDKDF (reference sequence). The CDR3 is made up of 13 amino acids. V gave up 0 bases and J gave up 7 bases, with 9 bases separating them. Full variable domain (missing parts from reference TRBV15 and TRBJ1-1): DAMVIQNPRYQVTQFGKPVTLSCSQTLNHNVMYWYQQKSSQAPKLLFHYYDKDFNNEADTPDNFQSRRPNTSFCFLDIRSPGLGDTAMYLCATSRDPDSEAFFGQGTRLTVV.

V gene TRBV7-9 combines with J gene TRBJ1-6, with D possibly matching TRBD1 (6 bases). The germline CDR1 and CDR2 sequences are SEHNR and FQNEAQ (reference sequence). Trimming shortened V by 4 bases and J by 0 bases, and 16 bases separated the two germline ends. The CDR3 extends over 18 amino acids. CDR3 sequence reads: CASSSPADRRSYNSPLHF. DNA for the CDR3: TGTGCCAGCAGCTCCCCTGCGGACAGACGCTCCTATAATTCACCCCTCCACTTT.

The rearrangement uses TRBV9 and TRBJ2-1; D ambiguous. Between the trimmed V and J ends, which lost 0 bases and 6 bases, there was a span of 7 bases. Looked up from germline, CDR1 is SGDLS and CDR2 is YYNGEE. The CDR3 spans 13 residues. For the CDR3, the DNA is TGTGCCAGCAGCGTAGACTTGTTCAATGAGCAGTTCTTC. Amino acids: CASSVDLFNEQFF.

This clone appeared a few times. This rearrangement joins TRBV25-1 to TRBJ2-5; possible D gene TRBD2, 6 bases. V dropped 3 bases and J dropped 1 base, with 15 bases sitting between them. The CDR3 covers 16 residues. Germline CDR1 and CDR2: MGHDK and SYGVNS. The CDR3 is CASSEEGGALQETQYF. The CDR3 bases are TGTGCCAGCAGTGAGGAAGGAGGGGCGCTCCAAGAGACCCAGTACTTC.

This CDR3 is CASSYSGDSGSYEQYF. The CDR3 bases are TGTGCCAGCAGTTACTCCGGGGACAGTGGCTCCTACGAGCAGTACTTC. The chain couples TRBV6-5 to TRBJ2-7; 7 bases line up with TRBD1. V gave up 0 bases and J gave up 0 bases; unmatched junction bases: 5. Germline CDR1 MNHEY, CDR2 SVGAGI. The CDR3 consists of 16 residues.

The chain is built from TRBV19 and TRBJ1-3; D is uncertain. The CDR3 loop spans 17 amino acids. V gave up 6 bases and J gave up 0 bases, with 18 bases separating them. The germline gives CDR1 LNHDA, CDR2 SQIVND (reference sequence). This CDR3 is CASRTPGGGPSGNTIYF. CDR3 nucleotide sequence: TGTGCCAGTAGGACCCCCGGCGGTGGCCCCTCTGGAAACACCATATATTTT.

J is TRBJ2-3 and V is TRBV2; the match to TRBD2 covers 7 bases. The CDR3 spans 14 residues. V trimming: 5 bases; J trimming: 2 bases; junction bases outside the gene matches: 4. Per germline, CDR1 SNHLY and CDR2 FYNNEI. CDR3 DNA sequence: TGTGCCAGCAGTCCGGGACTACCCACAGATACGCAGTATTTT. This translates into CASSPGLPTDTQYF.

The rearrangement joins TRBV7-9 to TRBJ1-5; 9 nucleotides agree with TRBD1. This CDR3 contains 16 residues. The ends lost 4 bases at V and 2 bases at J; junction bases unmatched: 6. Germline-derived CDR1 and CDR2 are SEHNR and FQNEAQ (reference sequence). The CDR3 nucleotides read TGTGCCAGCAGCTCCACAGGGGGCGCGGGCAATCAGCCCCAGCATTTT. It is translated as CASSSTGGAGNQPQHF.

J is TRBJ2-2 and V is TRBV4-1; D perhaps matches TRBD1 (5 bases). CDR3 length: 16 amino acids. V was trimmed by 1 base and J by 0 bases, leaving 9 bases between them. Germline loops: CDR1 MGHRA, CDR2 YSYEKL. The CDR3 spells CASSQVPTANTGELFF. The DNA of the CDR3 is TGCGCCAGCAGCCAAGTTCCGACAGCGAACACCGGGGAGCTGTTTTTT.